This TCR beta chain came from a study of T cell changes during pregnancy in multiple sclerosis. TCRdb's table, derived via immunoSEQ multiplex PCR, lists solely in-frame clones and lacks some. The top ten hold under 2% of the sample, which has over 50,000 clones, about 89% seen once. V shed 0 bases and J 5 bases; nucleotides not matched to a gene: 13. This CDR3 comprises 18 residues. The germline V gene has CDR1 LGHNA and CDR2 YSLEER. The chain links TRBV4-3 to TRBJ2-3; 8 nucleotides align to TRBD2. The receptor comes from a female donor with multiple sclerosis, enrolled in a pregnancy study. The sample in question was peripheral blood, obtained after pregnancy. CDR3 sequence (DNA): TGCGCCAGCAGCCAAGATCAGGCTCGAAGCGGGGGCAGAGATACGCAGTATTTT. It is translated as CASSQDQARSGGRDTQYF.